This record covers a single T cell receptor beta chain. What it binds is not known. Measured with immunoSEQ multiplex PCR; TCRdb has only the in-frame clones, and not every one. The sample carries a few hundred thousand clones, around 90% recorded once. Treatment meaning: some 19 received Ad26.COV2.S at low or high dose, single or two shots; about 5 received placebo; per-sample allocation not given. After the first vaccine or placebo injection, samples were drawn on day 63. Based in Boston, the donor was an adult of 18-55 years. This entry is derived from a study of Ad26.COV2.S vaccination and SARS-CoV-2 variants. Study background: Trial arm assignment for the donor was COV1001 Ad26.COV2.S. Participants got Ad26.COV2.S intramuscularly, once or twice 56 days apart. Study-wide results and caveats: It was found that vaccine and placebo recipients had similar non-spike TCR breadth.

This CDR3 spans 14 amino acids. The germline V gene encodes CDR1 MNHNS and CDR2 SASEGT. V shed 2 bases and J shed 5 bases, with 11 bases lying between them. The V call is TRBV6-1, the J call TRBJ2-3; D is unclear. The TCR comes from a person between 18 and 65 years old who received the Ad26.COV2.S COVID-19 vaccine or a placebo. Sequencing used peripheral blood, obtained in a trial of Ad26.COV2.S vaccine versus placebo. The CDR3 DNA is TGTGCCAGCAGTGAATATGACTTTTTAGATACGCAGTATTTT. Protein: CASSEYDFLDTQYF.